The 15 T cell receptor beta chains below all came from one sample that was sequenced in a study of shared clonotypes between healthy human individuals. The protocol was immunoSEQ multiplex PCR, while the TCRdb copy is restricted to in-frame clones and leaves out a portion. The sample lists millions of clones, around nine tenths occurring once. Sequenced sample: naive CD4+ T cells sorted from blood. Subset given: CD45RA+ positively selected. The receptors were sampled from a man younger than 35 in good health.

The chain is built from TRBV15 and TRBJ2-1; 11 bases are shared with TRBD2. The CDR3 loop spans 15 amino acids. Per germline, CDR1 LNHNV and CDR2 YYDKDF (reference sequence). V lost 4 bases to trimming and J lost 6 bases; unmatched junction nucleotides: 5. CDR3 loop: CATSKPGLAANEQFF. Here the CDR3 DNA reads TGTGCCACCAGCAAACCGGGACTAGCGGCCAATGAGCAGTTCTTC.

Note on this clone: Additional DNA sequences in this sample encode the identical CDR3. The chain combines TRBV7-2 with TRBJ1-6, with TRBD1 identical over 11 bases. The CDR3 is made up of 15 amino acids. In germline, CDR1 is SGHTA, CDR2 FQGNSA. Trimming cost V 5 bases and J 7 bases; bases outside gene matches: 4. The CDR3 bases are TGTGCCAGCAGCCCGAGGGACAGGGGGAATTCACCCCTCCACTTT. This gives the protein CASSPRDRGNSPLHF.

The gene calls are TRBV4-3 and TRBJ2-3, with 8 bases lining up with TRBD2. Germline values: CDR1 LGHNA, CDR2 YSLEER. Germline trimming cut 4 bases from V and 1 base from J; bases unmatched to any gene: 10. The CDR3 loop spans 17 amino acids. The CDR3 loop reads CASSPEGDSGGTDTQYF. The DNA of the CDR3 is TGCGCCAGCAGCCCAGAAGGGGATAGCGGGGGCACAGATACGCAGTATTTT.

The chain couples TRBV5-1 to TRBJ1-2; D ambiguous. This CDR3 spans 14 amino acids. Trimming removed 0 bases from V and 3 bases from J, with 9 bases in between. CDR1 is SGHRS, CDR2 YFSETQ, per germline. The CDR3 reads CASSLDDVDYGYTF. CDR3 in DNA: TGCGCCAGCAGCTTGGACGACGTGGACTATGGCTACACCTTC.

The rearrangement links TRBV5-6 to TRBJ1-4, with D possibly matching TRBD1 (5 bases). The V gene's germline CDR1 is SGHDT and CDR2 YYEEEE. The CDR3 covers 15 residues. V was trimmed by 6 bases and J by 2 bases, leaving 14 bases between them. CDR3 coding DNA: TGTGCCAGCACCTTTACAGGTGGGACTAATGAAAAACTGTTTTTT. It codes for CASTFTGGTNEKLFF.

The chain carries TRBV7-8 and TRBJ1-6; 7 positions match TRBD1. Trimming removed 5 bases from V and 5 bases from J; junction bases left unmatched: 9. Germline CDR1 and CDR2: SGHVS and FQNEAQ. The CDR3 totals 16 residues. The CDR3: CASSGSEQGNNSPLHF. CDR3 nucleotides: TGTGCCAGCAGCGGTTCCGAACAGGGGAATAATTCACCCCTCCACTTT.

The CDR3, as DNA: TGCGCCAGCAGCTTGGACCAGACAGGGTCCTATGGCTACACCTTC. Its protein product is CASSLDQTGSYGYTF. The chain is built from TRBV5-1 and TRBJ1-2; 7 nucleotides match TRBD1. The CDR3 loop spans 15 amino acids. V shed 0 bases, J shed 4 bases, and the junction held 6 bases outside the gene matches. Germline CDR1 SGHRS, CDR2 YFSETQ.

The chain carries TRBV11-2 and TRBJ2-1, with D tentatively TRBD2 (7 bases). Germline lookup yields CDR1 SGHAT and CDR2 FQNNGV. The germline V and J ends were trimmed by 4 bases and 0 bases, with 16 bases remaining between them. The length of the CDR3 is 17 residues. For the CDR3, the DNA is TGTGCCAGCAGCTGGGGGGGCAGGAGCCTCTCCTACAATGAGCAGTTCTTC. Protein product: CASSWGGRSLSYNEQFF.

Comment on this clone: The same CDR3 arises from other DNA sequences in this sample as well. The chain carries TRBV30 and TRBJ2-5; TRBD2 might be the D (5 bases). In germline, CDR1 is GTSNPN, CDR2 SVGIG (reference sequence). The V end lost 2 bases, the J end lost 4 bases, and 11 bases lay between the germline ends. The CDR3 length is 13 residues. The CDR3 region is CAWSRGLGETQYF. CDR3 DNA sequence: TGTGCCTGGAGTAGAGGGTTAGGAGAGACCCAGTACTTC.

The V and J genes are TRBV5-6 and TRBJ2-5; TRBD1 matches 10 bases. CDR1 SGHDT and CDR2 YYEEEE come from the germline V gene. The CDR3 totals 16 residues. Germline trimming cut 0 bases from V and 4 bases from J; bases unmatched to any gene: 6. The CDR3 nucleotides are TGTGCCAGCAGCTTGGCCGGGACAGGGGCCGCAGAGACCCAGTACTTC. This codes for CASSLAGTGAAETQYF.

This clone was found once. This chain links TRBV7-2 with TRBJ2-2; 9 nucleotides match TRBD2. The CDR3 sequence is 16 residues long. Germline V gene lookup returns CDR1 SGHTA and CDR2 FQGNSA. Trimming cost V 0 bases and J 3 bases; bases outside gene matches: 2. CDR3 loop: CASSLASGRHTGELFF. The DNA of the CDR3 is TGTGCCAGCAGCTTAGCTAGCGGGAGACACACCGGGGAGCTGTTTTTT.

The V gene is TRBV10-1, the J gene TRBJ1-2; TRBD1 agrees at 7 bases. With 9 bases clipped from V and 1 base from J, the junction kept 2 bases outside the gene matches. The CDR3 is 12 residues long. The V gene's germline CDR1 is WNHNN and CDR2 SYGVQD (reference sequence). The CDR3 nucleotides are TGCGCCAGTGGACAGGTTAACTATGGCTACACCTTC. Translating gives CASGQVNYGYTF.

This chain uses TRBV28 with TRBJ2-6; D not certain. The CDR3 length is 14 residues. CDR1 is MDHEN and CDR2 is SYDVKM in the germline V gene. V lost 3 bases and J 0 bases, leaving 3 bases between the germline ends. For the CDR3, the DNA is TGTGCCAGCAGTTTGAACTCTGGGGCCAACGTCCTGACTTTC. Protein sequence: CASSLNSGANVLTF.

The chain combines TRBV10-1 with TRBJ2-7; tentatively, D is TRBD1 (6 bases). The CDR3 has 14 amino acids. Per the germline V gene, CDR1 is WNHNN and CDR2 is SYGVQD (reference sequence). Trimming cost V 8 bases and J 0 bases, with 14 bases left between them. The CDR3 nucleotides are TGCGCCAGCCAACAGGGACCTGGCTCCTACGAGCAGTACTTC. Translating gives CASQQGPGSYEQYF.

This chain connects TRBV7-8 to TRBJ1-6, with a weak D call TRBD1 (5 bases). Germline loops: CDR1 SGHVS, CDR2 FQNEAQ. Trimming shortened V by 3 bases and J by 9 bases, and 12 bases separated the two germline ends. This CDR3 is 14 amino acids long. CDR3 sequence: CASSLAGYGSPLHF. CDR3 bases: TGTGCCAGCAGCTTGGCAGGGTACGGTTCACCCCTCCACTTT.